The sample holds a few counts of the clone carrying this TCR beta chain. Its antigen is unidentified. The same CDR3 arises from other DNA sequences in this sample as well. The germline gives CDR1 KGHSH, CDR2 LQKENI. There are 13 residues in the CDR3. V lost 2 bases, J lost 3 bases, and 0 bases stayed unmatched. This specimen comes from a study of CD8+ T cells in alopecia areata. About the study: Patients in the study were on tofacitinib for 6 to 18 months, then off it for 6 months.

General study findings and limits: Because of a solitary nonresponder, the connection of baseline CD8+ expansion to response stays uncertain.

Sequencing used cDNA as its template, made by extracting RNA and reverse transcribing it. Produced via immunoSEQ multiplex PCR; TCRdb's table is partial and in-frame only. This sample has around 200,000 clones, with around 65% found just once. The treatment denotes: oral pan-JAK inhibitor, 5-10 mg twice daily. This receptor was obtained from a human donor with alopecia areata. V usage is TRBV18 and J usage is TRBJ1-2; 7 positions agree with TRBD1. Specimen: CD4+ T cells sorted from blood, collected at week 4, from a patient treated with tofacitinib. The CDR3 loop reads CASSPDRDYGYTF. CDR3 DNA: TGTGCCAGCTCACCAGACAGGGACTATGGCTACACCTTC.